This TCR beta chain was documented in a study of T cell responses to AZD1222 COVID-19 vaccine. Profiled with immunoSEQ multiplex PCR; TCRdb holds only in-frame clones, not every one. The sample holds around 81,000 clones, approximately 90% seen once. Study observations and caveats: In a largely white British group with more females than males, clonal diversity was possibly underestimated.

The CDR3 covers 16 residues. Trimming removed 2 bases from V and 2 bases from J; junction bases left unmatched: 5. Germline lookup yields CDR1 SGDLS and CDR2 YYNGEE. As concerns this clone: The antigen remains undetermined.

This specimen was peripheral blood, taken 28 days after the second AZD1222 dose. This clonotype was obtained from an adult who received the AZD1222 COVID-19 vaccine. V usage is TRBV9 and J usage is TRBJ2-1, with 9 bases aligning to TRBD2. CDR3 coding DNA: TGTGCCAGCAGCGTCTGGCCTAGCGGGACCTACAATGAGCAGTTCTTC. Its translation: CASSVWPSGTYNEQFF. Supplemented by reference TRBV9 and TRBJ2-1, the full variable domain reads DSGVTQTPKHLITATGQRVTLRCSPRSGDLSVYWYQQSLDQGLQFLIQYYNGEERAKGNILERFSAQQFPDLHSELNLSSLELGDSALYFCASSVWPSGTYNEQFFGPGTRLTVL.